A single sample gave rise to the 15 T cell receptor beta chains below, sequenced in a study of CD8+CD57+ T cells in acquired aplastic anemia listed by TCRdb under 2018. Patients chosen for sequencing had shown expansion of CD8+CD57+ cells by flow cytometry. TCRdb shows the sequencer as Illumina HiSeq 2000. TCR beta VDJ combination and CDR3 sequence profiling used genomic DNA as the template. TCRdb ran its own pipeline on the public reads, namely fastp trimming at Q25 and MiXCR clone calling, and kept in-frame beta chains. Identical CDR3 proteins give one entry, which carries the most common genes and DNA. In this sample the table shows hundreds of thousands of distinct CDR3 sequences, roughly 34% of which occur a single time. The ten largest clones take up less than 0.85% of the sample. Sequenced material: sorted CD4+, CD8+, or CD8+CD57+ T cells (not recorded which) from PBMCs. The receptors come from a human donor with aplastic anemia.

This clonotype has ten or more counts. The gene calls are TRBV15 and TRBJ2-2, with 7 bases lining up with TRBD1. Unmatched junction bases numbered 5, after V lost 9 bases and J lost 4 bases. The CDR3 is 13 residues long. Germline V gene lookup returns CDR1 LNHNV and CDR2 YYDKDF (reference sequence). As DNA, the CDR3 is TGTGCCACGGGGACAGCGCCCACCGGGGAGCTGTTTTTT. Residues: CATGTAPTGELFF. Full variable domain (missing parts from reference TRBV15 and TRBJ2-2): DAMVIQNPRYQVTQFGKPVTLSCSQTLNHNVMYWYQQKSSQAPKLLFHYYDKDFNNEADTPDNFQSRRPNTSFCFLDIRSPGLGDTAMYLCATGTAPTGELFFGEGSRLTVL.

The V call is TRBV6-1, the J call TRBJ1-6; D unclear. CDR1 and CDR2 from the germline V gene are MNHNS and SASEGT. Between the trimmed V and J ends, which lost 1 base and 5 bases, there was a span of 3 bases. This CDR3 has 13 residues. CDR3 in amino acids: CASSEGNNSPLHF. The DNA for the CDR3 is TGTGCCAGCAGTGAAGGGAATAATTCACCCCTCCACTTT.

This clonotype was recorded at least ten times. The rearrangement uses TRBV10-3 and TRBJ1-2, with 10 nucleotides matching TRBD1. The length of the CDR3 is 17 residues. Germline CDR1 and CDR2: ENHRY and SYGVKD. Trimming took 4 bases from V and 0 from J; bases not matched to a gene: 8. The CDR3 spells CAISGPTGGETNYGYTF. The CDR3 coding sequence is TGTGCCATCAGTGGCCCGACAGGGGGCGAAACTAACTATGGCTACACCTTC.

This clonotype was observed a handful of times. The chain carries TRBV20-1 and TRBJ2-2; 12 bases match TRBD2. CDR3 length: 14 amino acids. Germline values: CDR1 DFQATT, CDR2 SNEGSKA (reference sequence). The V gene end was trimmed by 3 bases and the J gene end by 4 bases; junction bases not matched to a gene: 0. The CDR3 spells CSARTSGSTGELFF. The CDR3 DNA reads as TGCAGTGCTAGGACTAGCGGGAGCACCGGGGAGCTGTTTTTT.

This chain connects TRBV3-1 to TRBJ2-2; D not certain. The CDR3 runs to 16 residues. Germline V gives CDR1 LGHDT, CDR2 YNNKEL (reference sequence). The germline V and J ends were trimmed by 5 bases and 0 bases, with 13 bases remaining between them. This chain's CDR3 is CASSGSLGPNTGELFF. CDR3 DNA: TGTGCCAGCAGCGGAAGTCTAGGACCGAACACCGGGGAGCTGTTTTTT.

This clonotype was recorded a few times. The chain combines TRBV12-3 or TRBV12-4 with TRBJ2-7, with 12 bases fitting TRBD1. V lost 4 bases to trimming and J lost 0 bases; unmatched junction nucleotides: 7. The CDR3 has 17 amino acids. Here the CDR3 DNA reads TGTGCCAGCAGTTCCGGGACAGGGGGCCCCCTCTCCTACGAGCAGTACTTC. Amino acid sequence: CASSSGTGGPLSYEQYF.

The rearrangement uses TRBV7-3 and TRBJ2-3, with D perhaps TRBD1 (6 bases). This CDR3 spans 13 amino acids. Germline CDR1 is SGHTA and CDR2 is FQGTGA. Trimming stripped 4 bases from V and 4 bases from J, with 9 bases between. The chain's CDR3 is CASSSEGADTQYF. CDR3 sequence (DNA): TGTGCCAGCAGCTCCGAGGGGGCAGATACGCAGTATTTT.

Concerning this clonotype: One end of the junction varies from germline; a read error may be responsible. The CDR3 bases are TGTGCCAGCAGTCCTCAGACAGTCTCCTATAATCCACCCCTCCACTTT. This encodes CASSPQTVSYNPPLHF. This chain connects TRBV12-3 or TRBV12-4 to TRBJ1-6, with a possible D match to TRBD1 (5 bases). The CDR3 totals 16 residues.

The rearrangement links TRBV2 to TRBJ2-1; TRBD1 matches at 8 bases. From germline, CDR1 is SNHLY and CDR2 FYNNEI. The CDR3 is made up of 14 amino acids. After removal of 6 bases from V and 8 bases from J, the junction contained 9 bases not matched to a gene. For the CDR3, the DNA is TGTGCCAGCAGGATTCAGGGGGCTACGCATGAGCAGTTCTTC. Translating it yields CASRIQGATHEQFF.

V usage is TRBV6-1 and J usage is TRBJ1-4; D is possibly TRBD1 (5 bases). Germline-derived CDR1 and CDR2 are MNHNS and SASEGT. CDR3 length equals 12 residues. Trimming left V 10 bases short and J 7 bases short, with 13 bases between. Here the CDR3 reads CATDPRGEKLFF. The CDR3 DNA sequence: TGTGCCACCGACCCTAGGGGTGAAAAACTGTTTTTT.

The chain couples TRBV7-8 to TRBJ1-3; TRBD1 matches at 8 bases. The CDR3 covers 16 residues. CDR1 is SGHVS, CDR2 FQNEAQ, per germline. After removal of 1 base from V and 9 bases from J, the junction contained 11 bases not matched to a gene. DNA for the CDR3: TGTGCCAGCAGCTTAGTTAGACAGGGGATATCTGCCACCATATATTTT. This encodes CASSLVRQGISATIYF.

Many counts were recorded for this clonotype. The chain is built from TRBV19 and TRBJ1-3; D is unresolved. The CDR3 extends over 18 amino acids. Trimming cost V 4 bases and J 0 bases, with 19 bases left between them. Per the germline V gene, CDR1 is LNHDA and CDR2 is SQIVND (reference sequence). CDR3 amino acids: CASSTLRAAGRSGNTIYF. DNA of the CDR3: TGTGCCAGTAGTACGCTGAGAGCGGCCGGCCGCTCTGGAAACACCATATATTTT. Full variable domain (outside the CDR3, taken from reference TRBV19 and TRBJ1-3): DGGITQSPKYLFRKEGQNVTLSCEQNLNHDAMYWYRQDPGQGLRLIYYSQIVNDFQKGDIAEGYSVSREKKESFPLTVTSAQKNPTAFYLCASSTLRAAGRSGNTIYFGEGSWLTVV.

There are many counts of this clonotype. J is TRBJ1-2 and V is TRBV7-9, with TRBD1 as a possible D gene (5 bases). V gave up 0 bases and J gave up 8 bases, with 13 bases separating them. The CDR3 is 14 amino acids. CDR1 and CDR2 from the germline V gene are SEHNR and FQNEAQ (reference sequence). Written as DNA, the CDR3 is TGTGCCAGCAGCTTAGCTTGGGGGAATGGAGGCTACACCTTC. This encodes CASSLAWGNGGYTF.

This clonotype has at least ten counts. The CDR3 spells CASSLEVDSPLHF. In nucleotides, the CDR3 is TGTGCCAGCAGCTTAGAAGTGGATTCACCCCTCCACTTT. The chain has TRBV7-6 and TRBJ1-6; D call uncertain. CDR1 and CDR2 from the germline V gene are SGHVS and FNYEAQ. Trimming left V 1 base short and J 8 bases short, with 6 bases between. This CDR3 has 13 amino acids.

The sample holds a few counts of this clonotype. CDR3 sequence (DNA): TGTGCCAGCTCACCGGGACTAGAGTCCTACAATGAGCAGTTCTTC. Its protein product is CASSPGLESYNEQFF. The V and J genes are TRBV18 and TRBJ2-1; 8 bases line up with TRBD2. Trimming removed 3 bases from V and 1 base from J; junction bases left unmatched: 2. The germline gives CDR1 KGHSH, CDR2 LQKENI. The CDR3 consists of 15 residues.